This TCR beta chain was sequenced for a study of cytomegalovirus exposure and HLA in healthy donors. Germline CDR1 and CDR2: MNHEY and SVGAGI. V lost 0 bases and J lost 4; bases outside the gene matches: 3. This CDR3 is built from 15 residues. Study-level results: Earlier analysis looked at TCR beta V segments, and most were productive about 90% or about 30% of the time. Later analysis suggested links between common viral pathogens and several top significant clusters.

A note on this clone: Antigen unknown.

The PCR used 60 Vbeta and 13 Jbeta primers. Repertoires were generated with immunoSEQ multiplex PCR, while TCRdb's copy carries only in-frame clones and drops some. The table records about 130,000 clones, around three quarters of them present only once. The rearrangement uses TRBV6-5 and TRBJ1-2, with 9 bases identical to TRBD1. This sequence originates from a man aged 40-49 years in good health and CMV-seronegative. The specimen sequenced was PBMCs. CDR3: CASSYSVQGAYGYTF. In DNA form, the CDR3 reads TGTGCCAGCAGTTACTCGGTACAGGGGGCCTATGGCTACACCTTC.